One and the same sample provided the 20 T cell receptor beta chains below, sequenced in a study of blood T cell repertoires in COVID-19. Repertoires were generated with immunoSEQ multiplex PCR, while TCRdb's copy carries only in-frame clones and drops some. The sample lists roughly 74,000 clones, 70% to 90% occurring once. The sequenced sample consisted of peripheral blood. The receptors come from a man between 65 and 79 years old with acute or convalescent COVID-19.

The CDR3 reads CASSLGWTVGETQYF. In nucleotides, the CDR3 is TGTGCCAGCAGCTTGGGGTGGACAGTTGGGGAGACCCAGTACTTC. The J gene is TRBJ2-5, the V gene TRBV7-2, with D perhaps matching TRBD1 (6 bases). The CDR3 consists of 15 residues. Germline V lookup: CDR1 SGHTA, CDR2 FQGNSA. V was trimmed by 3 bases and J by 5 bases, leaving 16 bases between them. Drawing the rest from reference TRBV7-2 and TRBJ2-5, the complete variable domain is GAGVSQSPSNKVTEKGKDVELRCDPISGHTALYWYRQSLGQGLEFLIYFQGNSAPDKSGLPSDRFSAERTGGSVSTLTIQRTQQEDSAVYLCASSLGWTVGETQYFGPGTRLLVL.

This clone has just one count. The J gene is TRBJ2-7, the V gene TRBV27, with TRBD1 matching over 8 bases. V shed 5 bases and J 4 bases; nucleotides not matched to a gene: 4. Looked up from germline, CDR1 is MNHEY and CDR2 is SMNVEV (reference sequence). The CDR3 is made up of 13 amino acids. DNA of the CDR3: TGTGCCAGCAGTCCCGACAGGGGTTACGAGCAGTACTTC. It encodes CASSPDRGYEQYF.

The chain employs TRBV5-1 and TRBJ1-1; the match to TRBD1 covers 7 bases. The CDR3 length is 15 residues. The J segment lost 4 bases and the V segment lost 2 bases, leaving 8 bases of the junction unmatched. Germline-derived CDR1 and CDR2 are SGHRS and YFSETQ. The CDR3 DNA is TGCGCCAGCAGCTTCTGGGGGCAGGGGGGCACTGAAGCTTTCTTT. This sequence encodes CASSFWGQGGTEAFF.

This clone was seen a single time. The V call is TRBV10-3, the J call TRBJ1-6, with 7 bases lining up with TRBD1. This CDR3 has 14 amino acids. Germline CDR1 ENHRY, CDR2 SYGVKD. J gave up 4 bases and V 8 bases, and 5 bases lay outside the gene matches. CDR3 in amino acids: CAIDEQGYNSPLHF. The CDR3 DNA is TGTGCCATCGACGAACAGGGGTATAATTCACCCCTCCACTTT.

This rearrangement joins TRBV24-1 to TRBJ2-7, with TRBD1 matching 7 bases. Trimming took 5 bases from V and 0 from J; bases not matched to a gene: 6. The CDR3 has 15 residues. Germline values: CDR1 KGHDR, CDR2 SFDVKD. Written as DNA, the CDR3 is TGTGCCACCAGTGGGGAAGGGGGCAGCTCCTACGAGCAGTACTTC. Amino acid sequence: CATSGEGGSSYEQYF.

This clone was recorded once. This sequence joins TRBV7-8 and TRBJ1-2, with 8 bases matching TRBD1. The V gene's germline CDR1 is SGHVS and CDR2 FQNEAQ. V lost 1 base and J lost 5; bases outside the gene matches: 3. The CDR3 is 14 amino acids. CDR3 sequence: CASSLEDRGYGYTF. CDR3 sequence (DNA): TGTGCCAGCAGCTTAGAAGACAGGGGATATGGCTACACCTTC. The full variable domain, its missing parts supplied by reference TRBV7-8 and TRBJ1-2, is GAGVSQSPRYKVAKRGQDVALRCDPISGHVSLFWYQQALGQGPEFLTYFQNEAQLDKSGLPSDRFFAERPEGSVSTLKIQRTQQEDSAVYLCASSLEDRGYGYTFGSGTRLTVV.

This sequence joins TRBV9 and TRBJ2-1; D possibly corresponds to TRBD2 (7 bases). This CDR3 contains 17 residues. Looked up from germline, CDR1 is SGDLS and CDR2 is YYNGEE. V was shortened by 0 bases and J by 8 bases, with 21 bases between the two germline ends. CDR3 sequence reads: CASSVGGGADLLHEQFF. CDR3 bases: TGTGCCAGCAGCGTAGGAGGGGGGGCAGATCTCCTACATGAGCAGTTCTTC.

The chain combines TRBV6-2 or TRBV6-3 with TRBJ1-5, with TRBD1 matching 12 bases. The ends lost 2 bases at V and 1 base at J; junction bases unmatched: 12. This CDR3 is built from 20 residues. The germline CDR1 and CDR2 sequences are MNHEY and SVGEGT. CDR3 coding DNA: TGTGCCAGCAGTTACGACCGGGACAGGGGGCTTATGTTAAGCAATCAGCCCCAGCATTTT. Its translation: CASSYDRDRGLMLSNQPQHF.

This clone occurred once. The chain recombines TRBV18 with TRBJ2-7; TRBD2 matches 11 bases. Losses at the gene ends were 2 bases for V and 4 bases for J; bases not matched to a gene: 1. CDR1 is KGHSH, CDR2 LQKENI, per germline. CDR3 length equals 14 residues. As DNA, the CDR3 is TGTGCCAGCTCACCAACTAGCGGGAGATACGAGCAGTACTTC. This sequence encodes CASSPTSGRYEQYF.

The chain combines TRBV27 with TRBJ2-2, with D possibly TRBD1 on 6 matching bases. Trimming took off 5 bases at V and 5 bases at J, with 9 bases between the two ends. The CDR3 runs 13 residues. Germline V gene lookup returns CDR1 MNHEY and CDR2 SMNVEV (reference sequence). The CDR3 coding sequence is TGTGCCAGCAGTCACGACAGGACCGGGGAGCTGTTTTTT. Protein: CASSHDRTGELFF.

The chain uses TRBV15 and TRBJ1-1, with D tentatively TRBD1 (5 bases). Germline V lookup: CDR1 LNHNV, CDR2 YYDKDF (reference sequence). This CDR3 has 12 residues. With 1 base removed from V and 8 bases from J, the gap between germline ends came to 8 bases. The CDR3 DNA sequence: TGTGCCACCAGCAGAGTTTGGACAGAAGCTTTCTTT. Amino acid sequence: CATSRVWTEAFF.

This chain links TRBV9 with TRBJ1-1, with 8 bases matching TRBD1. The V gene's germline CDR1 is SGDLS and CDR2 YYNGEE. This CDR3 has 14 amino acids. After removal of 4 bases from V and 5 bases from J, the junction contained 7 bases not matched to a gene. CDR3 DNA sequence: TGTGCCAGCAGCACCTCAGGGGGCCGGACTGAAGCTTTCTTT. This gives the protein CASSTSGGRTEAFF.

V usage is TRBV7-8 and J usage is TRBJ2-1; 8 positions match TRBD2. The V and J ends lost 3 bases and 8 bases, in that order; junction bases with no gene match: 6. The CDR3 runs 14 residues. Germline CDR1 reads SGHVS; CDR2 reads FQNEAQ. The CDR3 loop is CASSFPSGWDEQFF. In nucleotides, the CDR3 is TGTGCCAGCAGCTTCCCTAGCGGGTGGGATGAGCAGTTCTTC.

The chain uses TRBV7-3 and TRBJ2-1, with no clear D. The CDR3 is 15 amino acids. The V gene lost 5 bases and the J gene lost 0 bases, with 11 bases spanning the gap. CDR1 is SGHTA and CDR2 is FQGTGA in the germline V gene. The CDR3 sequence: CASSPDWSSYNEQFF. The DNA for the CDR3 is TGTGCCAGCAGCCCCGACTGGAGCTCCTACAATGAGCAGTTCTTC. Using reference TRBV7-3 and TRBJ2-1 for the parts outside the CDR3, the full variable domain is GAGVSQTPSNKVTEKGKYVELRCDPISGHTALYWYRQSLGQGPEFLIYFQGTGAADDSGLPNDRFFAVRPEGSVSTLKIQRTERGDSAVYLCASSPDWSSYNEQFFGPGTRLTVL.

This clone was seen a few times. CDR3 residues: CSVGTSGSSYNEQFF. The CDR3 bases are TGCAGCGTTGGCACTAGCGGGAGCTCCTACAATGAGCAGTTCTTC. The rearrangement links TRBV29-1 to TRBJ2-1; 11 bases align to TRBD2. V lost 4 bases to trimming and J lost 0 bases; unmatched junction nucleotides: 2. This CDR3 is built from 15 residues. Germline V gene data show CDR1 as SQVTM and CDR2 as ANQGSEA.

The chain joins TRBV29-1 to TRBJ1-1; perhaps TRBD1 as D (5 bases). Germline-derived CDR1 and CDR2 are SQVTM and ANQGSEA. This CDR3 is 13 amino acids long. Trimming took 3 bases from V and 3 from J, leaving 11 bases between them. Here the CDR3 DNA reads TGCAGCGTTGAGGTCAGGGTAGACACTGAAGCTTTCTTT. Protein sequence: CSVEVRVDTEAFF.

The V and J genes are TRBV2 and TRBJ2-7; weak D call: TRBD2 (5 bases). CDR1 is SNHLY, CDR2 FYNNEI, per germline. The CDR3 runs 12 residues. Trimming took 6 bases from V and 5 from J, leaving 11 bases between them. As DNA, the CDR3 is TGTGCCAGCAGCCTTACTAGGAACGAGCAGTACTTC. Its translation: CASSLTRNEQYF.

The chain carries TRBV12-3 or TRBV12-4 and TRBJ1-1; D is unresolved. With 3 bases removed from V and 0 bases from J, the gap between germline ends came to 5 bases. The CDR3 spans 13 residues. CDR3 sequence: CASSLRVNTEAFF. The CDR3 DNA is TGTGCCAGCAGTTTGAGGGTGAACACTGAAGCTTTCTTT.

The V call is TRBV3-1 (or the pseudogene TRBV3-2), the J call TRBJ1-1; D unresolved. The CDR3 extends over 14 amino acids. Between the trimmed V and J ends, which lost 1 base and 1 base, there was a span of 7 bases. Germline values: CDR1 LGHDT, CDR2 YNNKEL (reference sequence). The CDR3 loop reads CASSQGHQNTEAFF. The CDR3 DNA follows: TGTGCCAGCAGCCAAGGACACCAGAACACTGAAGCTTTCTTT.

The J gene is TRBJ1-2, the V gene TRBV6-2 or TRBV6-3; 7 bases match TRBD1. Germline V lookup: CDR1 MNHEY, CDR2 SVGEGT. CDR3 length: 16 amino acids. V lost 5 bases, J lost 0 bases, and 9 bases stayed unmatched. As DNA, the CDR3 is TGTGCCAGCAGTAAGCGCGCGGGGACAGCTAACTATGGCTACACCTTC. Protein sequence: CASSKRAGTANYGYTF.